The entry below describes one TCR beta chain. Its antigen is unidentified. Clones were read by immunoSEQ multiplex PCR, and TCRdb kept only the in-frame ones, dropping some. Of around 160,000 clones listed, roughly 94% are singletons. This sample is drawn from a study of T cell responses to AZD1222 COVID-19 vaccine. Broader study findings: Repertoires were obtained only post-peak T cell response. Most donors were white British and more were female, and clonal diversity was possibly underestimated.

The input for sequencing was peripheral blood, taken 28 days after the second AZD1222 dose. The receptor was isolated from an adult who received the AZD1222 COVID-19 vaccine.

The CDR3 nucleotides read TGCGCCAGCACCCGTCACAGGGGGCAAGAGACCCAGTACTTC. It encodes CASTRHRGQETQYF. This rearrangement joins TRBV5-1 to TRBJ2-5; 8 bases line up with TRBD1. The V gene end was trimmed by 6 bases and the J gene end by 2 bases; junction bases not matched to a gene: 6. Germline V gene sequence: CDR1 SGHRS, CDR2 YFSETQ. CDR3 length equals 14 residues.